This TCR beta chain came from a study of neurological immune-mediated disorders. Time point here: longitudinal time-point 1 (baseline). The V and J ends lost 6 bases and 4 bases respectively, with 13 bases between them. Germline V lookup: CDR1 DFQATT, CDR2 SNEGSKA (reference sequence). This CDR3 contains 13 residues. This clonotype was found many times. TCRdb reprocessed the 5' RACE reads via MiXCR and lists one record per CDR3 protein. The data contain 50,000 to 70,000 distinct CDR3 sequences, over 8.5% of them seen just once; the ten biggest clones take up more than 6.5%. The TCR comes from a male donor with HTLV-1-associated myelopathy (HAM/TSP). V and J are TRBV20-1 and TRBJ2-1; the D is unclear. Sequenced input: PBMCs. The CDR3 nucleotides read TGCAGTGCCAGTGAACGACCATACAATGAGCAGTTCTTC. Residues: CSASERPYNEQFF.